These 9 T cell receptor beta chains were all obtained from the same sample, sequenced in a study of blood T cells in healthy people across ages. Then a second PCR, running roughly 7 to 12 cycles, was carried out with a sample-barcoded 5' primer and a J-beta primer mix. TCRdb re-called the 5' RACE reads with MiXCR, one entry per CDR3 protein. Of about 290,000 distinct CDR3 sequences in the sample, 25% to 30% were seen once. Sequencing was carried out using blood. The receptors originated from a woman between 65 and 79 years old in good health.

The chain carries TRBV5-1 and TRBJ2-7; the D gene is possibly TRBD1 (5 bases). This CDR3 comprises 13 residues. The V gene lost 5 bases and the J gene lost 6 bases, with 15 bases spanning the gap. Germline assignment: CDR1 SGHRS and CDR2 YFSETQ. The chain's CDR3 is CASSWQGFGEQYF. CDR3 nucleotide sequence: TGCGCCAGCAGTTGGCAGGGCTTCGGCGAGCAGTACTTC.

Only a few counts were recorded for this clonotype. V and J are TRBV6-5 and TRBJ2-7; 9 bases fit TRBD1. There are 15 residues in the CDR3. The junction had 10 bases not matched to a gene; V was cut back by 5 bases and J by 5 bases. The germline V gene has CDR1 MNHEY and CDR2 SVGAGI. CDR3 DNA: TGTGCCAGCAGTCCTCCGGGACAGGGAGCTCACGAGCAGTACTTC. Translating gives CASSPPGQGAHEQYF.

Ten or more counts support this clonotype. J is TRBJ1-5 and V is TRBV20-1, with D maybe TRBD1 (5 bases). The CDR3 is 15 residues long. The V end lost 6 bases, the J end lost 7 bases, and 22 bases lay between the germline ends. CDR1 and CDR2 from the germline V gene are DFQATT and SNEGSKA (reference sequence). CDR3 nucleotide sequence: TGCAGTGCCGTCGGATCCCAGGGATATCGGCAGCCCCAGCATTTT. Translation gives CSAVGSQGYRQPQHF.

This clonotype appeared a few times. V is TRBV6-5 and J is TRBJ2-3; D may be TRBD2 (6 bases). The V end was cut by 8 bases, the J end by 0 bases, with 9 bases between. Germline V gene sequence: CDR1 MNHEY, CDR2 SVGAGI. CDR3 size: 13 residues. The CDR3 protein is CASCGVSTDTQYF. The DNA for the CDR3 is TGTGCCAGCTGCGGGGTTAGCACAGATACGCAGTATTTT.

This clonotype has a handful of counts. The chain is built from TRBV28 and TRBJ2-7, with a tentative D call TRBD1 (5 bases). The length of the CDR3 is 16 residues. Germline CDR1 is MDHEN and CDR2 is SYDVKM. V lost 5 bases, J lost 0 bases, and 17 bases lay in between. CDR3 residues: CASSAPLQGPSYEQYF. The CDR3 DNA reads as TGTGCCAGCAGTGCCCCCTTGCAGGGTCCCTCCTACGAGCAGTACTTC. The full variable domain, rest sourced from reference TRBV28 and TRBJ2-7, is DVKVTQSSRYLVKRTGEKVFLECVQDMDHENMFWYRQDPGLGLRLIYFSYDVKMKEKGDIPEGYSVSREKKERFSLILESASTNQTSMYLCASSAPLQGPSYEQYFGPGTRLTVT.

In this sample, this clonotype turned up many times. This CDR3 reads CASSYPQSSGANVLTF. In DNA form, the CDR3 reads TGTGCCAGCAGCTACCCACAAAGCTCTGGGGCCAACGTCCTGACTTTC. The chain employs TRBV5-6 and TRBJ2-6; D unclear. Germline-derived CDR1 and CDR2 are SGHDT and YYEEEE. Trimming removed 3 bases at V and 0 bases at J, with 10 bases between. This CDR3 is built from 16 residues.

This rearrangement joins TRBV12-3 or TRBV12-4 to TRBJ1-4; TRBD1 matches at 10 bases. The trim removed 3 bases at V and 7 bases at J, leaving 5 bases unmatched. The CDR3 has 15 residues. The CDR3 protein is CASSLSGQGFEKLFF. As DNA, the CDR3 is TGTGCCAGCAGTTTGTCGGGACAGGGGTTTGAAAAACTGTTTTTT.

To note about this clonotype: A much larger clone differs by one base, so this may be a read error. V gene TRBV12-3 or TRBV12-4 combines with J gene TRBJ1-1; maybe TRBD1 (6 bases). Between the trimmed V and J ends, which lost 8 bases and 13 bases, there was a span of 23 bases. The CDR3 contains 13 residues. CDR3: CASATWGAGGLFF. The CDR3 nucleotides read TGTGCCAGCGCCACATGGGGGGCAGGCGGTCTTTTCTTT.

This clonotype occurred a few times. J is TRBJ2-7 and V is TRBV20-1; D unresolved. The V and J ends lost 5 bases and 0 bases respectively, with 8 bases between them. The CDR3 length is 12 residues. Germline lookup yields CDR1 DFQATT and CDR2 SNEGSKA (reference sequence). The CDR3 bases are TGCAGTGCTCTACTGACCTCCTACGAGCAGTACTTC. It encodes CSALLTSYEQYF.